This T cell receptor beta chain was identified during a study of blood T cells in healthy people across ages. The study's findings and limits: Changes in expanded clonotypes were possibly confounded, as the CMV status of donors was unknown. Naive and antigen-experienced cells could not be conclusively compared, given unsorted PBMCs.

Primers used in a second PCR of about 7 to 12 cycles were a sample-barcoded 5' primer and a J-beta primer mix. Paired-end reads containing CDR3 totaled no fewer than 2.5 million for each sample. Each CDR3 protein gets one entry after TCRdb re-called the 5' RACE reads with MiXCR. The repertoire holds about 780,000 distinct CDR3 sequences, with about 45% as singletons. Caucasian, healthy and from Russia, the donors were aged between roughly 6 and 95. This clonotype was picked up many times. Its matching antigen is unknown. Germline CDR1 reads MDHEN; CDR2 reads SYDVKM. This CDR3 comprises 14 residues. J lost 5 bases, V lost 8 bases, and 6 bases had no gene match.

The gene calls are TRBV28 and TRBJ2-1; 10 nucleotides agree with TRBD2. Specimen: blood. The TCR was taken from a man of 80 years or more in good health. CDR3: CASSTAGGDNEQFF. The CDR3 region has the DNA TGTGCCAGCTCCACAGCGGGGGGGGACAATGAGCAGTTCTTC.